This passage covers 10 T cell receptor beta chains from one sample sequenced in a study of identifying expanded T cells in peripheral blood. Generated by immunoSEQ multiplex PCR, the TCRdb table keeps only in-frame clones and is missing some. The repertoire holds under 130,000 clones, with around 89% as singletons. The specimen was blood. Source of these receptors: a person aged 18 to 70 in good health.

The chain has TRBV19 and TRBJ2-3; 10 bases fit TRBD2. Germline trimming cut 7 bases from V and 4 bases from J; bases unmatched to any gene: 2. The CDR3 length is 13 residues. The germline CDR1 and CDR2 sequences are LNHDA and SQIVND (reference sequence). The DNA of the CDR3 is TGTGCCAGTAAGCGGGGGGGTGCAGATACGCAGTATTTT. Translating it yields CASKRGGADTQYF.

This chain uses TRBV18 with TRBJ1-5; D is unclear. V dropped 3 bases and J dropped 1 base, with 7 bases sitting between them. This CDR3 has 14 residues. Germline loops: CDR1 KGHSH, CDR2 LQKENI. The CDR3 bases are TGTGCCAGCTCACCTAGCGCCAGCAATCAGCCCCAGCATTTT. Its protein product is CASSPSASNQPQHF.

V gene TRBV7-9 combines with J gene TRBJ2-5; D is uncertain. The CDR3 spans 15 residues. V lost 0 bases and J 2 bases, leaving 10 bases between the germline ends. Germline V gene data show CDR1 as SEHNR and CDR2 as FQNEAQ (reference sequence). The CDR3 spells CASSLARRSQETQYF. As DNA, the CDR3 is TGTGCCAGCAGCTTAGCGCGCAGGTCTCAAGAGACCCAGTACTTC.

V gene TRBV6-5 combines with J gene TRBJ1-2, with 7 bases fitting TRBD1. CDR1 and CDR2 from the germline V gene are MNHEY and SVGAGI. This CDR3 is 15 amino acids long. Trimming removed 4 bases from V and 8 bases from J; junction bases left unmatched: 13. CDR3 in amino acids: CASSSSTTGTRGYTF. Written as DNA, the CDR3 is TGTGCCAGCAGTTCCTCTACGACAGGGACGCGAGGCTACACCTTC.

The chain is built from TRBV7-2 and TRBJ2-5, with TRBD2 matching over 8 bases. Unmatched junction bases numbered 16, after V lost 6 bases and J lost 4 bases. The CDR3 runs 17 residues. CDR1 is SGHTA and CDR2 is FQGNSA in the germline V gene. The CDR3 reads CASSRYLRGGKSETQYF. The DNA of the CDR3 is TGTGCCAGCAGTCGATACCTTCGGGGGGGGAAATCAGAGACCCAGTACTTC.

This chain links TRBV10-3 with TRBJ1-1, with D maybe TRBD1 (5 bases). Germline CDR1 ENHRY, CDR2 SYGVKD. V lost 3 bases to trimming and J lost 4 bases, with 9 bases between them. CDR3 size: 13 residues. The CDR3 protein is CAISDKGSTEAFF. The CDR3 nucleotides read TGTGCCATCAGTGATAAGGGGTCCACTGAAGCTTTCTTT.

V gene TRBV9 combines with J gene TRBJ2-3; 9 bases map to TRBD2. CDR3 length: 15 amino acids. Germline V gene data show CDR1 as SGDLS and CDR2 as YYNGEE. The J segment lost 3 bases and the V segment lost 3 bases, leaving 5 bases of the junction unmatched. The CDR3 DNA sequence: TGTGCCAGCAGCGCCAGAGCGGGGGGAACAGATACGCAGTATTTT. It is translated as CASSARAGGTDTQYF.

The gene calls are TRBV7-2 and TRBJ2-1, with 7 bases aligning to TRBD1. Germline V gene sequence: CDR1 SGHTA, CDR2 FQGNSA. The CDR3 sequence is 13 residues long. V gave up 5 bases and J gave up 9 bases; unmatched junction bases: 7. CDR3 residues: CASSRQGDSEQFF. CDR3 DNA: TGTGCCAGCAGCCGACAGGGTGACAGTGAGCAGTTCTTC.

This clone was found once. The genes are TRBV19 and TRBJ1-1, with 9 bases fitting TRBD1. The CDR3 is 16 amino acids. Germline CDR1 and CDR2: LNHDA and SQIVND (reference sequence). V lost 2 bases to trimming and J lost 3 bases; unmatched junction nucleotides: 7. The CDR3 region is CASSIPLQGAYTEAFF. CDR3 coding DNA: TGTGCCAGTAGTATACCCTTACAGGGGGCCTACACTGAAGCTTTCTTT. Complete variable domain (other parts from reference TRBV19 and TRBJ1-1): DGGITQSPKYLFRKEGQNVTLSCEQNLNHDAMYWYRQDPGQGLRLIYYSQIVNDFQKGDIAEGYSVSREKKESFPLTVTSAQKNPTAFYLCASSIPLQGAYTEAFFGQGTRLTVV.

The rearrangement uses TRBV4-3 and TRBJ1-4; 8 nucleotides line up with TRBD1. Germline values: CDR1 LGHNA, CDR2 YSLEER. There are 16 residues in the CDR3. V shed 3 bases and J 7 bases; nucleotides not matched to a gene: 10. CDR3 in amino acids: CASSHAGGRWPEKLFF. The CDR3 DNA reads TGCGCCAGCAGCCACGCAGGGGGCCGCTGGCCTGAAAAACTGTTTTTT.